Listed below are T cell receptor beta chains from one sample, sequenced in a study of CD8 T cells in ankylosing spondylitis. TCRdb re-called the 5' RACE reads with MiXCR, one entry per CDR3 protein. The data show more than 400,000 distinct CDR3 sequences, under 5.5% seen once. Sequencing input: blood, either unsorted or a sorted T cell fraction (not recorded which). The receptors originated from a male donor with ankylosing spondylitis. Both conserved end residues are part of each CDR3. A D gene is named only where the DNA matches it firmly. The size field is filled for only some rows; it gives once, few, many or a size class.

J	size	D	V	DNA	CDR3
TRBJ2-2	NA	NA	TRBV10-3	TGTGCCATCAGTGAACATCGGGGGTTGGGAACGAACACCGGGGAGCTGTTTTTT	CAISEHRGLGTNTGELFF
TRBJ2-1	NA	NA	TRBV5-5	TGTGCCAGCAGCTTGTACGCACTTGCGGAATACAATGAGCAGTTCTTC	CASSLYALAEYNEQFF
TRBJ2-2	few	NA	TRBV10-3	TGTGCCATCAACGCGGGGAAAGACACCGGGGAGCTGTTTTTT	CAINAGKDTGELFF
TRBJ2-3	few	NA	TRBV5-1	TGCGCCAGCAGCTTGCACCCCGGAATCTCCCTCGCAGATACGCAGTATTTT	CASSLHPGISLADTQYF
TRBJ2-7	many	NA	TRBV27	TGTGCCAGCAGACCTCGGGAGTCATTCTACGAGCAGTACTTC	CASRPRESFYEQYF
TRBJ2-1	many	TRBD1	TRBV27	TGTGCCAGCAGCGTCTTTGGGACAGGGGTGAAAAATGAGCAGTTCTTC	CASSVFGTGVKNEQFF
TRBJ2-7	many	NA	TRBV29-1	TGCAGCGTTGATCCCGGCAGGGCAGGCGAGCAGTACTTC	CSVDPGRAGEQYF
TRBJ2-1	many	NA	TRBV12-3/TRBV12-4	TGTGCCAGTAAAGGAGGGACGAGTAGGTACAATGAGCAGTTCTTC	CASKGGTSRYNEQFF
TRBJ2-2	many	NA	TRBV7-2	TGTGCCAGCAGCCTCACTCGGGCGCAGGGCACCGGGGAGCTGTTTTTT	CASSLTRAQGTGELFF
TRBJ1-1	many	TRBD1	TRBV27	TGTGCCAGCAGTAGACCCGGGACAGGGGCTGAAGCTTTCTTT	CASSRPGTGAEAFF
TRBJ2-7	many	TRBD2	TRBV5-1	TGCGCCAGCAGCCGGACTAGCGAGAACTACGAGCAGTACTTC	CASSRTSENYEQYF
TRBJ2-7	NA	NA	TRBV6-5	TGTGCCAGCAGTTACGGGGGAGTGCAGTACTTC	CASSYGGVQYF
TRBJ2-7	many	NA	TRBV28	TGTGCCAGCAGCAGTCGTATAGGGGTCTTTCTCGAGCAGTACTTC	CASSSRIGVFLEQYF
TRBJ2-3	many	NA	TRBV18	TGTGCCAGCTCACCCCCGGGGGCCCCCACAGATACGCAGTATTTT	CASSPPGAPTDTQYF
TRBJ1-2	many	NA	TRBV4-2	TGTGCCAGCAGCCAAGATACGAAGGGAGGCTTCAATGGCTACACCTTC	CASSQDTKGGFNGYTF
TRBJ2-7	few	TRBD2	TRBV7-9	TGTGCCAGCAGCCCCAGACTAGCGGGGGTCATATCCTACGAGCAGTACTTC	CASSPRLAGVISYEQYF
TRBJ1-3	many	TRBD1	TRBV6-1	TGTGCCAGCAGTAGACAGGGGAGCTCTGGAAACACCATATATTTT	CASSRQGSSGNTIYF
TRBJ2-7	many	NA	TRBV7-9	TGTGCCAGCAGCCAGACAGAATCGCTCTACGAGCAGTACTTC	CASSQTESLYEQYF
TRBJ2-2	many	NA	TRBV20-1	TGCAGTGCTAGACCTCCGACCGGGGAGGCCGGGGAGCTGTTTTTT	CSARPPTGEAGELFF
TRBJ1-1	many	NA	TRBV6-1	TGTGCCAGCAGTGATTCCCGGGGCGAGGACACTGAAGCTTTCTTT	CASSDSRGEDTEAFF
TRBJ2-5	many	NA	TRBV7-9	TGTGCCAGCAGCCCCGAGTGGGCCCAAGAGACCCAGTACTTC	CASSPEWAQETQYF
TRBJ2-3	many	TRBD1	TRBV5-1	TGCGCCAGCAGCGGGACAGGGGGTACAGATACGCAGTATTTT	CASSGTGGTDTQYF
TRBJ1-5	many	NA	TRBV24-1	TGTGCCACCTACATCAGGGGAACAAATCAGCCCCAGCATTTT	CATYIRGTNQPQHF
TRBJ2-1	NA	TRBD2	TRBV2	TGTGCCAGCAGCTCCTGGGGGACGGGAGGGGACTACAATGAGCAGTTCTTC	CASSSWGTGGDYNEQFF
TRBJ2-1	NA	TRBD2	TRBV7-8	TGTGCCAGCAGCCTCCGACTAGCGGGAGGCCGTCGGGATGAGCAGTTCTTC	CASSLRLAGGRRDEQFF
TRBJ2-3	NA	NA	TRBV7-7	TGTGCTAGCAGCCCCATGAAGGCTACAGATACGCAGTATTTT	CASSPMKATDTQYF
TRBJ2-1	few	NA	TRBV7-9	TGTGCCAGCAGAGTTCGGGGGGCAAATAATGAGCAGTTCTTC	CASRVRGANNEQFF
TRBJ2-2	many	TRBD1	TRBV7-2	TGTGCCAGCAGCTTAGCGTGGGGACAGGGTGCCGGGGAGCTGTTTTTT	CASSLAWGQGAGELFF
TRBJ2-1	few	TRBD1	TRBV11-3	TGTGCCAGCAGCTTTAACCGGGACAGCAACTACAATGAGCAGTTCTTC	CASSFNRDSNYNEQFF
TRBJ2-1	NA	NA	TRBV29-1	TGCAGCGTTGAATACAATGAGCAGTTCTTC	CSVEYNEQFF
TRBJ1-1	many	NA	TRBV6-5	TGTGCCAGCAGTTACAGAGGGGACCGTTGGAACACTGAAGCTTTCTTT	CASSYRGDRWNTEAFF
TRBJ2-4	many	NA	TRBV5-1	TGCGCCAGCAGCTTGGACGGGGGAGCCAAAAACATTCAGTACTTC	CASSLDGGAKNIQYF
TRBJ2-3	many	NA	TRBV10-1	TGCGCCAGCAGTGAGGGTGGGCGGCGGACAGATACGCAGTATTTT	CASSEGGRRTDTQYF
TRBJ2-5	many	NA	TRBV7-9	TGTGCCAGCAGCTTAGTGATGGGGGCCCACTACTTC	CASSLVMGAHYF
TRBJ1-2	many	NA	TRBV28	TGTGCCAGCAGTAGTGGGAGTGGGCTTAGGGGCTACACCTTC	CASSSGSGLRGYTF
TRBJ1-5	many	TRBD1	TRBV6-5	TGTGCCAGCAGCTACGACAGGGACCAGCCCCAGCATTTT	CASSYDRDQPQHF
TRBJ2-1	many	NA	TRBV4-3	TGCGCCAGCAGCCCGGGCGTGGCGGGAAGGTCCAGGGGAGAGCAGTTCTTC	CASSPGVAGRSRGEQFF
TRBJ1-2	NA	NA	TRBV24-1	TGTGCCACCAGTGATACCTGGGAAAACTATGGCTACACCTTC	CATSDTWENYGYTF
TRBJ1-1	many	NA	TRBV7-2	TGTGCCAGCAGCTTCCCCCCGGGGAGGCTGAACACTGAAGCTTTCTTT	CASSFPPGRLNTEAFF
TRBJ2-3	many	TRBD2	TRBV7-2	TGTGCCAGCAGCTTGCAGCGGGGCTTCACAGATACGCAGTATTTT	CASSLQRGFTDTQYF
TRBJ2-2	few	TRBD1	TRBV12-3/TRBV12-4	TGTGCCAGCAGCCTGTGGGGACAGGTGCCAAAGCTGTTTTTT	CASSLWGQVPKLFF
TRBJ2-5	many	NA	TRBV4-1	TGCGCCAGCAGCCAAGGGACTACCCGACAAGAGACCCAGTACTTC	CASSQGTTRQETQYF
TRBJ2-5	many	NA	TRBV15	TGTGCCACCAGCATCAGGATTCAAGAGACCCAGTACTTC	CATSIRIQETQYF
TRBJ2-7	many	TRBD1	TRBV29-1	TGCAGCGTTAACCCGGGACAGGGACCGGGGTACGAGCAGTACTTC	CSVNPGQGPGYEQYF
TRBJ2-3	many	NA	TRBV6-5	TGTGCCAGCAGTTCAAGATATCGCACAGATACGCAGTATTTT	CASSSRYRTDTQYF
TRBJ2-7	NA	TRBD1	TRBV6-5	TGTGCCAGCAGTTACTCGGGGGACAGGATCTACGAGCAGTACTTC	CASSYSGDRIYEQYF
TRBJ2-1	many	NA	TRBV5-1	TGCGCCAGCAGCTTGGCCGGGAGTAAAGTCGGTGAGCAGTTCTTC	CASSLAGSKVGEQFF